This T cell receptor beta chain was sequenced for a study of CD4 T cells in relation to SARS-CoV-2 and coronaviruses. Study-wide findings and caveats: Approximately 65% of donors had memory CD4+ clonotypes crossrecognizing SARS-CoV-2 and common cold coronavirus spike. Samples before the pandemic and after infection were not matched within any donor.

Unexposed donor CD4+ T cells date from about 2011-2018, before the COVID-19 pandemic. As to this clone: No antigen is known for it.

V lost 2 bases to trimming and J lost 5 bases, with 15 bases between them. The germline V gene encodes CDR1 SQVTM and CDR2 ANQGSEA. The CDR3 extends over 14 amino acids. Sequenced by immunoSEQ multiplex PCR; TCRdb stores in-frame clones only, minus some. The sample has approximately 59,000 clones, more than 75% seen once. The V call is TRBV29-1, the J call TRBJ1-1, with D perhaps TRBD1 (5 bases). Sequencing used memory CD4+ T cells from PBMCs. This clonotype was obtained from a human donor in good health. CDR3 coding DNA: TGCAGCGTTGAATGGCAGGGTTGGATGACTGAAGCTTTCTTT. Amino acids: CSVEWQGWMTEAFF.